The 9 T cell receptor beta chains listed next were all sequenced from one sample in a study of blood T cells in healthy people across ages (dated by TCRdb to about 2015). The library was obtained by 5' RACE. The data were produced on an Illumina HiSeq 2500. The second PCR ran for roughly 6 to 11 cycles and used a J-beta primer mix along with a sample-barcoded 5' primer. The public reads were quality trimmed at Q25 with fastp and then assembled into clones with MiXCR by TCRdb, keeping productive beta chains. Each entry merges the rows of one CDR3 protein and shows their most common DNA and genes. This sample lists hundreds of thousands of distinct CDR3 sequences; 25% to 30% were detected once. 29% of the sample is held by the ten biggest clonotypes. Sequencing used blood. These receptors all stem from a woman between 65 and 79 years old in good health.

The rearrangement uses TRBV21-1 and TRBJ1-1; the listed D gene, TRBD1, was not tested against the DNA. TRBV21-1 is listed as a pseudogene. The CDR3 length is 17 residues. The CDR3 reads CASSTRTDSPENTEAFF. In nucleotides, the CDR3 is TGTGCCAGCAGCACTAGGACAGACAGCCCCGAGAACACTGAAGCTTTCTTT.

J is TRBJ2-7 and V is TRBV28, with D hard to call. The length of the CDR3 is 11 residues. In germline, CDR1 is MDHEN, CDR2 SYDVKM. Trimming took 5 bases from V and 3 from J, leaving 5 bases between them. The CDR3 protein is CASSTNYEQYF. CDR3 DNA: TGTGCCAGCAGTACGAACTACGAGCAGTACTTC. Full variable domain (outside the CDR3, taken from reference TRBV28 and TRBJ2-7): DVKVTQSSRYLVKRTGEKVFLECVQDMDHENMFWYRQDPGLGLRLIYFSYDVKMKEKGDIPEGYSVSREKKERFSLILESASTNQTSMYLCASSTNYEQYFGPGTRLTVT.

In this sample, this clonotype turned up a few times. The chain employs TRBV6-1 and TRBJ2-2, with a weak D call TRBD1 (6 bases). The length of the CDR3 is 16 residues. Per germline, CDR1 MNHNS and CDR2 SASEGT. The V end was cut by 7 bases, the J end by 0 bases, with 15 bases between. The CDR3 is CASTHLAGANTGELFF. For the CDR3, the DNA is TGTGCCAGCACCCACCTCGCAGGGGCGAACACCGGGGAGCTGTTTTTT.

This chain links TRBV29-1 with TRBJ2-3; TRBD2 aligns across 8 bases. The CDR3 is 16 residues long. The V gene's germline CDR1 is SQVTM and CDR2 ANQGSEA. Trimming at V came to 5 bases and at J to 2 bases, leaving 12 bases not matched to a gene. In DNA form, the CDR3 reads TGCAGCGTTCTGTCACGGAGCGGGAGAGCCACAGATACGCAGTATTTT. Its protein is CSVLSRSGRATDTQYF.

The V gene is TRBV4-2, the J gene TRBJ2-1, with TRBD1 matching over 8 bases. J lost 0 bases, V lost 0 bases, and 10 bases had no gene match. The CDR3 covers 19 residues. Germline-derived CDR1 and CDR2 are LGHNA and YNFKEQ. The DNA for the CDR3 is TGTGCCAGCAGCCAAGATCCCGGACAGGGAAGAAGCTCCTACAATGAGCAGTTCTTC. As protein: CASSQDPGQGRSSYNEQFF.

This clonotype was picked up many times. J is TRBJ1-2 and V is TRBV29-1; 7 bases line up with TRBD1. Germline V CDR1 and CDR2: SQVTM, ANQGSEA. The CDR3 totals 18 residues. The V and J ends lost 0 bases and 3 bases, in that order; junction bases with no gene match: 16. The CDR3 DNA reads TGCAGCGTTGAAGACCCCCGGGGAGGGGGCGGTTTTGACTATGGCTACACCTTC. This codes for CSVEDPRGGGGFDYGYTF. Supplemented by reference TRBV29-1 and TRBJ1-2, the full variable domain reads SAVISQKPSRDICQRGTSLTIQCQVDSQVTMMFWYRQQPGQSLTLIATANQGSEATYESGFVIDKFPISRPNLTFSTLTVSNMSPEDSSIYLCSVEDPRGGGGFDYGYTFGSGTRLTVV.

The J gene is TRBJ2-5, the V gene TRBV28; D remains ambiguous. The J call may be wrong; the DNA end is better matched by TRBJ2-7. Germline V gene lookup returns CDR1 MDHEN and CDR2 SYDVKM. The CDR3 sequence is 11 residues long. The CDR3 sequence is CASSPNIEQYF. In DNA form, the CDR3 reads TGTGCCAGCAGTCCCAACATCGAGCAGTACTTC.

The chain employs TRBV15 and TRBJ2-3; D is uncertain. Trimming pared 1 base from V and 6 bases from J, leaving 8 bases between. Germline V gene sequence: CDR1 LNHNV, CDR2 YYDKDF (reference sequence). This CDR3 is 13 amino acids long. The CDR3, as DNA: TGTGCCACCAGCAGAGGTGGGGTCGATACGCAGTATTTT. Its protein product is CATSRGGVDTQYF.

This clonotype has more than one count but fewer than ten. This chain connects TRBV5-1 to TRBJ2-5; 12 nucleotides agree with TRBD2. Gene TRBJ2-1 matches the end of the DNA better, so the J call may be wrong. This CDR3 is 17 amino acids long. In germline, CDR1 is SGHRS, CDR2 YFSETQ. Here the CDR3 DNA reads TGCGCCAGCAGCTTGGATGGGACTAGCGGGCGCTACAATGAGCAGTTCTTC. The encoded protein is CASSLDGTSGRYNEQFF.